This TCR beta chain was recovered during a study of T cells in Graves' hyperthyroidism and ophthalmopathy. Newly diagnosed hyperthyroidism patients aged 18 to 65 years had disease lasting under 2 months. Exclusion followed for patients with uncontrolled infection, other autoimmune disease, pregnancy or lactation. Comments on this clonotype: Its antigen remains unidentified. Given a much more abundant clone one base away, this may be a read error.

Study-wide points: Prediction of ophthalmopathy progression came a median roughly 7.1 months pre-onset.

Amplified TCR beta CDR3 regions came from RNA transcripts. Primed by the HTBI set, a first-round RT-PCR was run on the TCR CDR3. TCRdb reprocessed the multiplex PCR reads via MiXCR and lists one record per CDR3 protein. This table has some 440,000 distinct CDR3 sequences, more than 15% appearing once. Specimen: blood. The origin of this receptor is a woman in her late teens or twenties with Graves' hyperthyroidism.

CDR3 protein: CASNQVGQGPHEQYF. The CDR3 bases are TGCGCCAGCAACCAAGTGGGACAGGGACCCCACGAGCAGTACTTC. This chain links TRBV4-1 with TRBJ2-7; 9 bases fit TRBD1. There are 15 residues in the CDR3. Germline values: CDR1 MGHRA, CDR2 YSYEKL.